The T cell receptor (beta chain) described here comes from a study of cytomegalovirus exposure and HLA in healthy donors. Regarding the study as a whole: Researchers reportedly found TCR beta sequences accurately predicted most subjects' HLA-A and HLA-B alleles. Researchers reported in a later analysis that a missense DCLRE1C variant was tied to TCR beta V- and J-gene trimming. Reports showed the classifier diagnosing cytomegalovirus status with high specificity and sensitivity.

Germline-derived CDR1 and CDR2 are SEHNR and FQNEAQ (reference sequence). The CDR3 has 13 residues. Trimming removed 2 bases from V and 3 bases from J, with 8 bases in between. On this clone itself: Antigen: not known.

The primer mix had 60 Vbeta and 13 Jbeta primers. Per the study methods: A later analysis counted tens of millions of unique TCR beta chains, some 10 million shared. The table came from immunoSEQ multiplex PCR; TCRdb's copy has only in-frame clones and leaves some out. That table supplies the V and J calls and clone size; D and trimming were determined from the DNA. The sample table includes 200,000 to 250,000 clones. The rearrangement links TRBV7-9 to TRBJ2-7; no clear D gene. The source is a woman aged 30 to 39 in good health and CMV-seropositive. The sequenced sample was PBMCs. For the CDR3, the DNA is TGTGCCAGCAGCTTACTGGCAGACTACGAGCAGTACTTC. Protein: CASSLLADYEQYF.